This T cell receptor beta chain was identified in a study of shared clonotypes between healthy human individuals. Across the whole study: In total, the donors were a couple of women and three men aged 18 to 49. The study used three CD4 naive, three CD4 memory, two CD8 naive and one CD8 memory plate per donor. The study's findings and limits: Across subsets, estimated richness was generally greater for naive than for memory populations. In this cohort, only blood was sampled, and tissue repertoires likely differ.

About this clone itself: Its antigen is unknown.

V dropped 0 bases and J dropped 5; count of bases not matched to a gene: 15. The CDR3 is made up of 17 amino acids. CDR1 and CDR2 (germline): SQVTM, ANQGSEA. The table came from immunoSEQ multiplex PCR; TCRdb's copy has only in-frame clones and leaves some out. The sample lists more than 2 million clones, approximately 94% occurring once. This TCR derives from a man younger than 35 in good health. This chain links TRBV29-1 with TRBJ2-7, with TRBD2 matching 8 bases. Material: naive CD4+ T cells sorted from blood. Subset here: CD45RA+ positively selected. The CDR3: CSVEEALGTGGPHEQYF. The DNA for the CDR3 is TGCAGCGTTGAAGAGGCCCTCGGGACGGGAGGGCCCCACGAGCAGTACTTC.